Listed below are T cell receptor beta chains from one sample, sequenced in a study of response to subunit inactivated influenza vaccine. MiXCR, run by TCRdb on the RT-PCR reads, gives a single entry per CDR3 protein. The sample lists 150,000 to 200,000 distinct CDR3 sequences, 9.2% seen once, with roughly a tenth in the top ten. The sequenced sample was non-naive T cells sorted from PBMCs, obtained on the day of vaccination. The receptor source for this set is a man aged 50 to 60 who received an inactivated influenza vaccine. CDR3s include the opening cysteine and the closing phenylalanine or tryptophan. Fields, in order: V gene, clone size, J gene, D gene, CDR3 DNA, CDR3 protein. The D gene is left open where the match is weak. Clone size is not always given. Where it is, it says once, few, many or a class for expanded clones.

V: TRBV20-1; size: few; J: TRBJ1-5; D: -; DNA: TGCAGTGCTCATCCTGGACAAGTAAATCAGCCCCAGCATTTT; CDR3: CSAHPGQVNQPQHF
V: TRBV6-2/TRBV6-3; size: -; J: TRBJ2-7; D: TRBD2; DNA: TGTGCCAGCAGTTACCCCACTAGCGGCTACGAGCAGTACTTC; CDR3: CASSYPTSGYEQYF
V: TRBV5-1; size: few; J: TRBJ2-7; D: -; DNA: TGCGCCAGCAGCTCAACCCTTTCGAACCTCAGTGGAGAGCAGTACTTC; CDR3: CASSSTLSNLSGEQYF
V: TRBV7-9; size: -; J: TRBJ2-3; D: -; DNA: TGTGCCAGCAGCCCCCTTGTGGATACGCAGTATTTT; CDR3: CASSPLVDTQYF
V: TRBV6-2/TRBV6-3; size: -; J: TRBJ1-1; D: TRBD1; DNA: TGTGCCAGCAGTTACTTAGTTGGCGTTTTGACAGGGGGCCCTACCACTGAAGCTTTCTTT; CDR3: CASSYLVGVLTGGPTTEAFF
V: TRBV9; size: few; J: TRBJ1-1; D: -; DNA: TGTGCCAGCAGCGGCCACAGGGCCAGTGAAGCTTTCTTT; CDR3: CASSGHRASEAFF
V: TRBV4-3; size: many; J: TRBJ1-1; D: -; DNA: TGCGCCAGCAGCCTAGCGGTGGGCTCCGGCACTGAAGCTTTCTTT; CDR3: CASSLAVGSGTEAFF
V: TRBV5-1; size: few; J: TRBJ2-7; D: -; DNA: TGCGCCAGCAGCTTGGAGGGGGGGCCCCTCGAGCAGTACTTC; CDR3: CASSLEGGPLEQYF
V: TRBV2; size: many; J: TRBJ2-1; D: -; DNA: TGTGCCAGCCAGGTGGCAGGGTACAATGAGCAGTTCTTC; CDR3: CASQVAGYNEQFF
V: TRBV4-1; size: -; J: TRBJ2-5; D: -; DNA: TGCGCCAGCAGCCAAGGCAACAGGGTCCCCCTCCAAGAGACCCAGTACTTC; CDR3: CASSQGNRVPLQETQYF
V: TRBV5-1; size: many; J: TRBJ2-7; D: -; DNA: TGCGCCAGCAGCTTGGGGTTCTACGGGGGTGTCGGCTACGAGCAGTACTTC; CDR3: CASSLGFYGGVGYEQYF
V: TRBV29-1; size: many; J: TRBJ1-1; D: TRBD1; DNA: TGCAGCGCCGGACAGGGGATAGAAGCTTTCTTT; CDR3: CSAGQGIEAFF
V: TRBV27; size: -; J: TRBJ2-6; D: -; DNA: TGTGCCAGCAGGTTAGACAGGTCCGGGGCCAACGTCCTGACTTTC; CDR3: CASRLDRSGANVLTF
V: TRBV27; size: -; J: TRBJ2-1; D: TRBD1; DNA: TGTGCCAGCAGTCTTGGGACAGGGATGGGTCATGAGCAGTTCTTC; CDR3: CASSLGTGMGHEQFF
V: TRBV7-2; size: many; J: TRBJ1-6; D: -; DNA: TGTGCCAGCAGCTCTGGACTGGATAATTCACCCCTCCACTTT; CDR3: CASSSGLDNSPLHF
V: TRBV7-9; size: few; J: TRBJ2-3; D: -; DNA: TGTGCCAGCAGCTTAGGGGGAACCTTGGATACGCAGTATTTT; CDR3: CASSLGGTLDTQYF
V: TRBV7-9; size: many; J: TRBJ1-2; D: -; DNA: TGTGCCAGCAGCACGCCTGACCCTAACTATGGCTACACCTTC; CDR3: CASSTPDPNYGYTF
V: TRBV3-1; size: -; J: TRBJ2-3; D: -; DNA: TGTGCCAGCAGCCAAGATCGGCGCGCGAGGGGCACAGATACGCAGTATTTT; CDR3: CASSQDRRARGTDTQYF
V: TRBV18; size: -; J: TRBJ1-6; D: -; DNA: TGTGCCAGCTCACCCAACGACATATTCCTAGACTATAATTCACCCCTCCACTTT; CDR3: CASSPNDIFLDYNSPLHF
V: TRBV7-9; size: many; J: TRBJ1-2; D: -; DNA: TGTGCCAGCTTTGGGGACCGGGTCGAAAACTATGGCTACACCTTC; CDR3: CASFGDRVENYGYTF
V: TRBV20-1; size: many; J: TRBJ2-5; D: -; DNA: TGCAGTGCTACGGGGGCGCTTCTAGAGACCCAGTACTTC; CDR3: CSATGALLETQYF
V: TRBV5-1; size: many; J: TRBJ2-7; D: TRBD1; DNA: TGCGCCAGCAGCCTAAGGACAGGGGAGCAGTACTTC; CDR3: CASSLRTGEQYF